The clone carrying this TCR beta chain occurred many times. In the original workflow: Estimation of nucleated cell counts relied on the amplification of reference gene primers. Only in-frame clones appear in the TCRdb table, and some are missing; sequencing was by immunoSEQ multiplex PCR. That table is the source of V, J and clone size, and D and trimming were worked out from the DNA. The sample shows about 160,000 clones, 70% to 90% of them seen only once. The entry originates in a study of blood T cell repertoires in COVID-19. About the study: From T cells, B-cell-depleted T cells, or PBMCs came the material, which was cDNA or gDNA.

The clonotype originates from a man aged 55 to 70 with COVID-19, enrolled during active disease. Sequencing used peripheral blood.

In DNA form, the CDR3 reads TGTGCCAGCAGCCCCCTTTACGAGCAGTACTTC. Translating it yields CASSPLYEQYF. The chain recombines TRBV7-9 with TRBJ2-7; the D is unclear. Germline-derived CDR1 and CDR2 are SEHNR and FQNEAQ (reference sequence). Trimming cost V 5 bases and J 4 bases, with 6 bases left between them. The CDR3 has 11 amino acids.